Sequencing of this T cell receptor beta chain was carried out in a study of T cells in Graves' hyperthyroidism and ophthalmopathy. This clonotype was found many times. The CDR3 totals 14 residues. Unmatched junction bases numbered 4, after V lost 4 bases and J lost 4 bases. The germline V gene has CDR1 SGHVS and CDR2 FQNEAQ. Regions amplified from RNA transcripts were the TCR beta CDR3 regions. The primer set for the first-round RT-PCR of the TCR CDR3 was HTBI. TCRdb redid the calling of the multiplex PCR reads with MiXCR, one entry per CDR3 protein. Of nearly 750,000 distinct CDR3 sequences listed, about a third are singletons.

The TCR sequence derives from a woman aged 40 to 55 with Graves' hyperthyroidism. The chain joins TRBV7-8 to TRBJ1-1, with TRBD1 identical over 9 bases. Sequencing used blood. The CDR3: CASSWDRAATEAFF. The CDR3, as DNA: TGTGCCAGCAGCTGGGACAGGGCGGCCACTGAAGCTTTCTTT.